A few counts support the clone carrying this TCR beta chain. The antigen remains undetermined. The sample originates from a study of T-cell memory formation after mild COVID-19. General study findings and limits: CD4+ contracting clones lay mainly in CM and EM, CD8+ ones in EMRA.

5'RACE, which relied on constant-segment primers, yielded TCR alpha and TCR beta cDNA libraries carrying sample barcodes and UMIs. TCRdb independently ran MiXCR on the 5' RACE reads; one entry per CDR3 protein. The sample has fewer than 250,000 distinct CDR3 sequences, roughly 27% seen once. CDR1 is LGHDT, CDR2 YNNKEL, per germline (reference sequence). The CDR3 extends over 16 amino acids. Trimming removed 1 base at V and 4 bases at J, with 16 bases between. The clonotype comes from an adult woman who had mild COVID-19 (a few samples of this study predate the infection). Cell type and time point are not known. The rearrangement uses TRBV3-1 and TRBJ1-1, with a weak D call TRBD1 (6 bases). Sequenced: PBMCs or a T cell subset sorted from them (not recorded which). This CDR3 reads CASSQAYRVRVTEAFF. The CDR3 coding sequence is TGTGCCAGCAGCCAAGCATACAGGGTGAGGGTCACTGAAGCTTTCTTT.